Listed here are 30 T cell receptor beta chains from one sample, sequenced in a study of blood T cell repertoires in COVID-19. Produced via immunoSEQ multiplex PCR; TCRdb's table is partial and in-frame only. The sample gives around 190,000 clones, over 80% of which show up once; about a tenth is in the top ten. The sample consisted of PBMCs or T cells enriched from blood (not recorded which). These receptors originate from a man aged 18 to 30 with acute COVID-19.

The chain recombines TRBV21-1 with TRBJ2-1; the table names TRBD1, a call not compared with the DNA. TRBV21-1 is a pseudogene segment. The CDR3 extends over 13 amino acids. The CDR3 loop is CASSPRTYNEQFF. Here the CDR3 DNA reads TGTGCCAGCAGCCCCCGGACATACAATGAGCAGTTCTTC.

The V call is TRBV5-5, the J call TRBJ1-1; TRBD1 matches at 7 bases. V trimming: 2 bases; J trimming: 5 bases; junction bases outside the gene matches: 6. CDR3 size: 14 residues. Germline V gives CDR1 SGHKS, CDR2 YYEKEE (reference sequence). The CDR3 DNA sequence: TGTGCCAGCAGCTTTTCTCCAGGGGGGACTGAAGCTTTCTTT. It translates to CASSFSPGGTEAFF.

CDR3 amino acids: CASSTAGEETQYF. CDR3 DNA sequence: TGTGCCAGCAGTACAGCGGGGGAAGAGACCCAGTACTTC. The chain recombines TRBV28 with TRBJ2-5, with 8 bases lining up with TRBD2. The CDR3 has 13 residues. Germline V gene sequence: CDR1 MDHEN, CDR2 SYDVKM. J lost 3 bases, V lost 5 bases, and 2 bases had no gene match.

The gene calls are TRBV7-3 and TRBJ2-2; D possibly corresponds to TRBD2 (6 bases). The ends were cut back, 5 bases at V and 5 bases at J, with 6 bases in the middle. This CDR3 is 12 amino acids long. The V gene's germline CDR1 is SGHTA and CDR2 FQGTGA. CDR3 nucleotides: TGTGCCAGCAGCCGGGGGACCGGGGAGCTGTTTTTT. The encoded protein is CASSRGTGELFF.

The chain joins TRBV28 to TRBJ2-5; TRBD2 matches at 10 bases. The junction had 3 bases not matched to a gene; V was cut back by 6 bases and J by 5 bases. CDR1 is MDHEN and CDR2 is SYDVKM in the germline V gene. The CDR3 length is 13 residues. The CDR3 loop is CASRAGGMETQYF. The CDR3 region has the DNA TGTGCCAGCAGAGCGGGGGGGATGGAGACCCAGTACTTC. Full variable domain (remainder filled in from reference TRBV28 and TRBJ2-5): DVKVTQSSRYLVKRTGEKVFLECVQDMDHENMFWYRQDPGLGLRLIYFSYDVKMKEKGDIPEGYSVSREKKERFSLILESASTNQTSMYLCASRAGGMETQYFGPGTRLLVL.

The CDR3 DNA reads TGTGCCAGCAGCCAAGAATACAGGAATTTTGACTATGGCTACACCTTC. This sequence encodes CASSQEYRNFDYGYTF. The chain recombines TRBV14 with TRBJ1-2, with a tentative D call TRBD1 (5 bases). There are 16 residues in the CDR3. Per germline, CDR1 SGHDN and CDR2 FVKESK. The germline V and J ends were trimmed by 0 bases and 3 bases, with 14 bases remaining between them.

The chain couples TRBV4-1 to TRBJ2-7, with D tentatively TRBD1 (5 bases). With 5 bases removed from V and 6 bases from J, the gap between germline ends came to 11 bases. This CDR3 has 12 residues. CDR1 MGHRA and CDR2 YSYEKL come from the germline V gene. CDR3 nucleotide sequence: TGCGCCAGCAGCTACTATCAGGGCGAGCAGTACTTC. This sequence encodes CASSYYQGEQYF.

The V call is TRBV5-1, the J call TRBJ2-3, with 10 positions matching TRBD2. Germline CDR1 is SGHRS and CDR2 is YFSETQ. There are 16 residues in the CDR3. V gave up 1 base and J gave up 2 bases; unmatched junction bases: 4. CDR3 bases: TGCGCCAGCAGCTTGAGAACTAGCGGGATCACAGATACGCAGTATTTT. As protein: CASSLRTSGITDTQYF. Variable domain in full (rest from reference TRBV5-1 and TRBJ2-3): KAGVTQTPRYLIKTRGQQVTLSCSPISGHRSVSWYQQTPGQGLQFLFEYFSETQRNKGNFPGRFSGRQFSNSRSEMNVSTLELGDSALYLCASSLRTSGITDTQYFGPGTRLTVL.

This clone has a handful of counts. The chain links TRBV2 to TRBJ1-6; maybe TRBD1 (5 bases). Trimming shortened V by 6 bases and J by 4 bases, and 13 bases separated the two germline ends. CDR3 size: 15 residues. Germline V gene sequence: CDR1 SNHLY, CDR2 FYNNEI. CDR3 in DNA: TGTGCCAGCAGGTCGGGGGGGTTTTATAATTCACCCCTCCACTTT. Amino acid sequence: CASRSGGFYNSPLHF. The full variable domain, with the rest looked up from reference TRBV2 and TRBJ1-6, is EPEVTQTPSHQVTQMGQEVILRCVPISNHLYFYWYRQILGQKVEFLVSFYNNEISEKSEIFDDQFSVERPDGSNFTLKIRSTKLEDSAMYFCASRSGGFYNSPLHFGNGTRLTVT.

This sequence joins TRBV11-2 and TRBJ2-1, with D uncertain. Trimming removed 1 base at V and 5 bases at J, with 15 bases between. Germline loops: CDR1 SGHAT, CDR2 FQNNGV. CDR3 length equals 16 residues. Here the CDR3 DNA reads TGTGCCAGCAGCTTAGTTTGGTCCCCGCCTAACAATGAGCAGTTCTTC. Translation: CASSLVWSPPNNEQFF.

CDR3 in amino acids: CASSSGQGGQGYTF. The CDR3 DNA is TGCGCCAGCAGCTCTGGACAGGGAGGTCAGGGCTACACCTTC. V usage is TRBV5-1 and J usage is TRBJ1-2, with 8 bases identical to TRBD1. The trim removed 3 bases at V and 8 bases at J, leaving 9 bases unmatched. Looked up from germline, CDR1 is SGHRS and CDR2 is YFSETQ. This CDR3 spans 14 amino acids.

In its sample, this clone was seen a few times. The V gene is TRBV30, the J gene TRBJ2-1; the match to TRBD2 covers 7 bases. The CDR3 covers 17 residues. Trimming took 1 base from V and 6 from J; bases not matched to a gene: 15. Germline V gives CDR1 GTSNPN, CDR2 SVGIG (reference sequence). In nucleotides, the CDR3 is TGTGCCTGGAGTGGGATATGGGGGGGTCAGAGGGGCAATGAGCAGTTCTTC. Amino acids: CAWSGIWGGQRGNEQFF.

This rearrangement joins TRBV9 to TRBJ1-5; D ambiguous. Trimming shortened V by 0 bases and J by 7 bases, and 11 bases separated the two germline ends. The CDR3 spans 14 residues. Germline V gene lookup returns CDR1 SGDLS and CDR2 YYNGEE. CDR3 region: CASSVDGVLQPQHF. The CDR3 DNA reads TGTGCCAGCAGCGTAGACGGGGTTTTGCAGCCCCAGCATTTT.

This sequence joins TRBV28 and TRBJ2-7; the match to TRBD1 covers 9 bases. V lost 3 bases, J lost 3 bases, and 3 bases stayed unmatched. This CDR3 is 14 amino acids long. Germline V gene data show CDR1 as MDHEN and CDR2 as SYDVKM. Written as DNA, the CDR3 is TGTGCCAGCAGTTTCCGGGACAGGGTCTACGAGCAGTACTTC. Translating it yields CASSFRDRVYEQYF.

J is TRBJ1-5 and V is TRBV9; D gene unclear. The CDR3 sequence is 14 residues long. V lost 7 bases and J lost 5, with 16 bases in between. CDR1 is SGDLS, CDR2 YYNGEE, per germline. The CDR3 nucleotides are TGTGCCAGCTGTAGATCCTCCTACCATCAGCCCCAGCATTTT. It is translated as CASCRSSYHQPQHF.

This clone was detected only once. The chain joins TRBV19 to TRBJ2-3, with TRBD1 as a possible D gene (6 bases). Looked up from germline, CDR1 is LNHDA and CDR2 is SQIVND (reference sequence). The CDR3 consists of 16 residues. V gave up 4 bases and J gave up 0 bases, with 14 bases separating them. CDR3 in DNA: TGTGCCAGTAGTAATACAGGGATGGATAGCACAGATACGCAGTATTTT. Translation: CASSNTGMDSTDTQYF. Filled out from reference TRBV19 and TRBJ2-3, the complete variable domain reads DGGITQSPKYLFRKEGQNVTLSCEQNLNHDAMYWYRQDPGQGLRLIYYSQIVNDFQKGDIAEGYSVSREKKESFPLTVTSAQKNPTAFYLCASSNTGMDSTDTQYFGPGTRLTVL.

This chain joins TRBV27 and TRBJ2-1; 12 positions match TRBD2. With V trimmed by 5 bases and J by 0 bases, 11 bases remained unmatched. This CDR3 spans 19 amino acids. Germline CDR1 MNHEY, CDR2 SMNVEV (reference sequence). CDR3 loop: CASSVTGLAGASSYNEQFF. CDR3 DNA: TGTGCCAGCAGTGTAACGGGACTAGCGGGTGCGAGCTCCTACAATGAGCAGTTCTTC.

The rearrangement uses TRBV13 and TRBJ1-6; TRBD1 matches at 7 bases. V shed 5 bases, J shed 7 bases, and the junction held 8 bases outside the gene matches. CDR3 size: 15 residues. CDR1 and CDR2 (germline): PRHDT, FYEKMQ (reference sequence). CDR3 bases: TGTGCCAGCAGCCCGCAGACAGGGACCAATTCACCCCTCCACTTT. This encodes CASSPQTGTNSPLHF.

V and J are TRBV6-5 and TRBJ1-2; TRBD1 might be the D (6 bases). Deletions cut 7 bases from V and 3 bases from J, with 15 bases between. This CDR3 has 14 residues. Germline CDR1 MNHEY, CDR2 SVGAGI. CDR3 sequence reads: CASKEPDRDYGYTF. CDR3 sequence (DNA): TGTGCCAGCAAGGAGCCGGACAGAGACTATGGCTACACCTTC.

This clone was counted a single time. CDR3 DNA: TGTGCCACCAGTGAGTCCGGGACAGGGGGCTATAACTATGGCTACACCTTC. It translates to CATSESGTGGYNYGYTF. This chain joins TRBV24-1 and TRBJ1-2; 12 bases are a match to TRBD1. Germline V gene sequence: CDR1 KGHDR, CDR2 SFDVKD. The CDR3 runs to 17 residues. V shed 4 bases and J 1 base; nucleotides not matched to a gene: 6.

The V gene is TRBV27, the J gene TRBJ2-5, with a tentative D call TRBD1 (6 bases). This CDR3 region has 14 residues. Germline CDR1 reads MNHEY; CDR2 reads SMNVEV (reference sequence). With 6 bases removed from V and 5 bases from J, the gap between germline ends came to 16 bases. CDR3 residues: CASSSSGQRETQYF. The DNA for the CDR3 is TGTGCCAGCAGCTCCTCAGGACAGAGGGAGACCCAGTACTTC.

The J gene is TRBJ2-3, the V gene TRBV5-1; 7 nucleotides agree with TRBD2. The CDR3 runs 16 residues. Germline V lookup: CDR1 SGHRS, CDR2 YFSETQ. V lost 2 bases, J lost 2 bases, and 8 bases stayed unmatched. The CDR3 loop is CASSFGAGVITDTQYF. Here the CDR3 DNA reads TGCGCCAGCAGCTTCGGGGCGGGAGTGATCACAGATACGCAGTATTTT.

CDR3 sequence (DNA): TGTGCCAGCCGATGGGACACCTCCTACAATGAGCAGTTCTTC. Translated, it gives CASRWDTSYNEQFF. This sequence joins TRBV21-1 and TRBJ2-1; the DNA was not used to check the table's D call, TRBD1. TRBV21-1 is a documented pseudogene. The CDR3 is made up of 14 amino acids.

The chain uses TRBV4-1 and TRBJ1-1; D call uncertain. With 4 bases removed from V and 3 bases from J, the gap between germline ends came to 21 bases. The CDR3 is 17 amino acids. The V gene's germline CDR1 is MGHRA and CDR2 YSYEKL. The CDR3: CASSPLSGGYYHTEAFF. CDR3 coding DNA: TGCGCCAGCAGCCCCCTATCGGGAGGATATTACCACACTGAAGCTTTCTTT.

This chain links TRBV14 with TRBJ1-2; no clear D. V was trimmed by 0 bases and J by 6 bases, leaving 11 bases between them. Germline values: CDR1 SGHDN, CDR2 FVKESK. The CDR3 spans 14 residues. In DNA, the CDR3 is TGTGCCAGCAGCCAAGATTGGACGGAGGATGGCTACACCTTC. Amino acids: CASSQDWTEDGYTF. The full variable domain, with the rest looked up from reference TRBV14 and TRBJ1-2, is EAGVTQFPSHSVIEKGQTVTLRCDPISGHDNLYWYRRVMGKEIKFLLHFVKESKQDESGMPNNRFLAERTGGTYSTLKVQPAELEDSGVYFCASSQDWTEDGYTFGSGTRLTVV.

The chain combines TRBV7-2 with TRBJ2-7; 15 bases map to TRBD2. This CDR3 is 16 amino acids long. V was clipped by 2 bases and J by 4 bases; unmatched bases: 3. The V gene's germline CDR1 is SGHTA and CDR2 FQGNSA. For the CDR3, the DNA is TGTGCCAGCAGCTTAACCGGACTAGCGGGAGGGTACGAGCAGTACTTC. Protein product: CASSLTGLAGGYEQYF. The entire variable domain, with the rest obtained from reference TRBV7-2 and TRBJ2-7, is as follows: GAGVSQSPSNKVTEKGKDVELRCDPISGHTALYWYRQSLGQGLEFLIYFQGNSAPDKSGLPSDRFSAERTGGSVSTLTIQRTQQEDSAVYLCASSLTGLAGGYEQYFGPGTRLTVT.

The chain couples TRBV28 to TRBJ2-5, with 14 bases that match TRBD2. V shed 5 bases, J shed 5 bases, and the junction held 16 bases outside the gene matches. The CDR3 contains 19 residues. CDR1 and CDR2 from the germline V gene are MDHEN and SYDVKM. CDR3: CASSPSAWTSGRIKETQYF. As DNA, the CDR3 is TGTGCCAGCAGTCCAAGCGCCTGGACTAGCGGGAGGATTAAGGAGACCCAGTACTTC.

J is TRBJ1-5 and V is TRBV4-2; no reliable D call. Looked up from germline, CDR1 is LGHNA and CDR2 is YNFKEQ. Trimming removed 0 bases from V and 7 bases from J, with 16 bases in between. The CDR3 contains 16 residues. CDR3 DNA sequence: TGTGCCAGCAGCCAAGACGGAGGGCAAGCGGGGCAGCCCCAGCATTTT. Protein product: CASSQDGGQAGQPQHF.

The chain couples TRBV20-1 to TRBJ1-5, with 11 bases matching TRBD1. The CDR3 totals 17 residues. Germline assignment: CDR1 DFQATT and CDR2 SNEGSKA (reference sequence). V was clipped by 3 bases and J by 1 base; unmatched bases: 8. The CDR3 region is CSASPGTGGKSNQPQHF. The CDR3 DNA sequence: TGCAGTGCTAGTCCCGGGACAGGGGGAAAGAGCAATCAGCCCCAGCATTTT.

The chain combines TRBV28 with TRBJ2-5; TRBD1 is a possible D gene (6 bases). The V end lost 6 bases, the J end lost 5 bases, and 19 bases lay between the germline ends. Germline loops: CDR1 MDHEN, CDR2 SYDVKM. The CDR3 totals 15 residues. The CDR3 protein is CASREKLGHGETQYF. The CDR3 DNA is TGTGCCAGCAGAGAGAAGTTGGGACATGGGGAGACCCAGTACTTC.